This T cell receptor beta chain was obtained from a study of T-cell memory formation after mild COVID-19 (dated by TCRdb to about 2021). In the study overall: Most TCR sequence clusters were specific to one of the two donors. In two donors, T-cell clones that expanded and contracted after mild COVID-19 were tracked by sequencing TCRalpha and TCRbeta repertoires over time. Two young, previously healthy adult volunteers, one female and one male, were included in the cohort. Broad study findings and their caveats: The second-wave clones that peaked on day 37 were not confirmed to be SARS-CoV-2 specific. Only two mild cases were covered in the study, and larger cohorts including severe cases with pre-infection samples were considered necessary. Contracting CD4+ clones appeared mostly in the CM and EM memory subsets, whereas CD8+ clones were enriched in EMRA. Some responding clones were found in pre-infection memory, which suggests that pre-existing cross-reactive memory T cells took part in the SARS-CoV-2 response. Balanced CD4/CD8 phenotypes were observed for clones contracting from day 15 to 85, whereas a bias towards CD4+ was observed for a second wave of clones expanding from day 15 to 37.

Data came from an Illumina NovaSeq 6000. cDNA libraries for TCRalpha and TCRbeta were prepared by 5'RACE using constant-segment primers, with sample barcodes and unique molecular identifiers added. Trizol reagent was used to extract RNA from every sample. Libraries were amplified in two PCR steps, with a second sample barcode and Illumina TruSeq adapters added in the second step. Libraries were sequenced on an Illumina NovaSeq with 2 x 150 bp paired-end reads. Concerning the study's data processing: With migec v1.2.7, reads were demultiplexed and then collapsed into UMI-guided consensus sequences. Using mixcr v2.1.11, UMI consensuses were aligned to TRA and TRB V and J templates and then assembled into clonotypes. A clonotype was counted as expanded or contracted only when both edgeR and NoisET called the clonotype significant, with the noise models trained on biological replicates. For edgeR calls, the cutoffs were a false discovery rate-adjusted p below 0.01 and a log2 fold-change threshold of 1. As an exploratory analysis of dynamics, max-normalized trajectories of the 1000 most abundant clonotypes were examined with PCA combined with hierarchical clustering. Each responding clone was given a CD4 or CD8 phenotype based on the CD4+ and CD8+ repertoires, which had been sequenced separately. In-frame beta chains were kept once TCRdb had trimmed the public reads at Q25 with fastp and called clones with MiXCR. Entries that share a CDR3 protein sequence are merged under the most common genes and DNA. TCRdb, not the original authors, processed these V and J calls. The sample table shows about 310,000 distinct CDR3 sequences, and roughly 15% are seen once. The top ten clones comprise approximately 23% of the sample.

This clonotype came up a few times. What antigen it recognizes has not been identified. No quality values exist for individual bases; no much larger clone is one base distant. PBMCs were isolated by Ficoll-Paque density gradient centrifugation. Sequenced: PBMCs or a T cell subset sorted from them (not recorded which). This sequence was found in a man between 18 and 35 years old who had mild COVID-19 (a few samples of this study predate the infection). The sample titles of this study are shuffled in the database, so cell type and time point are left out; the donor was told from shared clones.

The DNA sequence is as follows: TGTGCCAGCAGCTTAGAACGGACCAAACGCACCGGGGAGCTGTTTTTT. Its protein reads: CASSLERTKRTGELFF. This sequence uses TRBV7-9 and TRBJ2-2, with the D gene not clear enough to name. CDR1 is given as SEHNR and CDR2 as FQNEAQ, both from the germline V gene (reference sequence). Trimming costs V 1 base and J 4 bases, and their ends lie 13 bases apart. The CDR3 sequence holds 16 residues, the cysteine and phenylalanine included. The entry retains the CDR3 DNA only, 48 bases that are in frame from base 1.